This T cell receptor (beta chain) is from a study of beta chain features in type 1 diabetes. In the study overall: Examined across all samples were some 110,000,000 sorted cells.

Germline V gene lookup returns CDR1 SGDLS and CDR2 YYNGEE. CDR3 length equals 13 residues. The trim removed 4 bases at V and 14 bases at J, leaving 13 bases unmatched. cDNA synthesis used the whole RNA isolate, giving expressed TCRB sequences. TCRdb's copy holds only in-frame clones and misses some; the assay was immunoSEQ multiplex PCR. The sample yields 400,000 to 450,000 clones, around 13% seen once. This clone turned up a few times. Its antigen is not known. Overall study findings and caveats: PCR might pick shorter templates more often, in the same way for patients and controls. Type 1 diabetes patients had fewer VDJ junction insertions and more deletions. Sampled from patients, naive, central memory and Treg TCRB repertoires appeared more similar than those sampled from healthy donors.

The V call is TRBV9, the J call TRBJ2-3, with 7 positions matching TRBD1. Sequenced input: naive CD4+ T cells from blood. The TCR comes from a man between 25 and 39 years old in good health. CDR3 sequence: CASSLSRDSAVYF. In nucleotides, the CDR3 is TGTGCCAGCAGCTTAAGCCGGGACAGCGCCGTGTATTTT. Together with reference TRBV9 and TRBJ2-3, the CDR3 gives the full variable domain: DSGVTQTPKHLITATGQRVTLRCSPRSGDLSVYWYQQSLDQGLQFLIQYYNGEERAKGNILERFSAQQFPDLHSELNLSSLELGDSALYFCASSLSRDSAVYFGPGTRLTVL.